The 13 T cell receptor beta chains given below trace back to one sample, sequenced in a study of blood T cell repertoires in COVID-19. Generated by immunoSEQ multiplex PCR, the TCRdb table keeps only in-frame clones and is missing some. The sample includes some 180,000 clones, 88% seen only once; the top ten take approximately 2.1%. Sequencing was carried out using peripheral blood. Receptors originate from a man aged 45-65 years who had recovered from COVID-19.

The rearrangement joins TRBV27 to TRBJ2-1; D perhaps matches TRBD2 (6 bases). The CDR3 has 15 amino acids. The V and J ends lost 3 bases and 0 bases respectively, with 9 bases between them. Germline V gene lookup returns CDR1 MNHEY and CDR2 SMNVEV (reference sequence). CDR3 DNA sequence: TGTGCCAGCAGTTTCCTCGGGAGCTCCTACAATGAGCAGTTCTTC. Translated, it gives CASSFLGSSYNEQFF.

The rearrangement joins TRBV5-6 to TRBJ1-5, with a tentative D call TRBD1 (6 bases). The CDR3 runs to 17 residues. Germline V gene lookup returns CDR1 SGHDT and CDR2 YYEEEE. V was trimmed by 2 bases and J by 0 bases, leaving 15 bases between them. The CDR3, as DNA: TGTGCCAGCAGCTTTTCAGGGGCGGTTTATAGCAATCAGCCCCAGCATTTT. Residues: CASSFSGAVYSNQPQHF.

This chain joins TRBV27 and TRBJ2-1; TRBD1 matches at 8 bases. The ends lost 3 bases at V and 6 bases at J; junction bases unmatched: 4. Looked up from germline, CDR1 is MNHEY and CDR2 is SMNVEV (reference sequence). The CDR3 extends over 14 amino acids. The CDR3 sequence is CASSLTGVFNEQFF. The CDR3 DNA is TGTGCCAGCAGTTTGACAGGGGTCTTCAATGAGCAGTTCTTC.

CDR3 nucleotide sequence: TGTGCCAGTAGTATTCCCGGACGGGGTTCTGAGACCCAGTACTTC. Its protein product is CASSIPGRGSETQYF. The rearrangement uses TRBV19 and TRBJ2-5; D possibly corresponds to TRBD2 (5 bases). The CDR3 covers 15 residues. Germline V lookup: CDR1 LNHDA, CDR2 SQIVND (reference sequence). V shed 3 bases and J shed 5 bases, with 16 bases lying between them.

The chain joins TRBV29-1 to TRBJ1-2; D perhaps matches TRBD1 (5 bases). Germline loops: CDR1 SQVTM, CDR2 ANQGSEA. The CDR3 covers 13 residues. Trimming left V 3 bases short and J 5 bases short, with 13 bases between. The CDR3 loop is CSVDSREGYGYTF. In DNA, the CDR3 is TGCAGCGTTGACAGCAGGGAGGGTTATGGCTACACCTTC.

The chain employs TRBV19 and TRBJ2-1; 7 positions agree with TRBD1. Germline values: CDR1 LNHDA, CDR2 SQIVND (reference sequence). This CDR3 is built from 13 residues. J lost 15 bases, V lost 5 bases, and 13 bases had no gene match. For the CDR3, the DNA is TGTGCCAGTAGTTCCACAACCGGGACAGCCTCGTTCTTC. This encodes CASSSTTGTASFF.

The count of this clone is one. The V gene is TRBV30, the J gene TRBJ2-3; tentative D call: TRBD2 (6 bases). Germline CDR1 and CDR2: GTSNPN and SVGIG (reference sequence). The CDR3 has 14 residues. Trimming took off 3 bases at V and 6 bases at J, with 16 bases between the two ends. The CDR3 loop reads CAWRGLGKGDTQYF. CDR3 bases: TGTGCCTGGAGGGGACTGGGAAAAGGGGATACGCAGTATTTT.

The rearrangement links TRBV18 to TRBJ2-1; 11 bases align to TRBD2. Germline CDR1 and CDR2: KGHSH and LQKENI. V was clipped by 6 bases and J by 7 bases; unmatched bases: 8. This CDR3 is 15 amino acids long. The CDR3 protein is CASSATSGRGNEQFF. The CDR3 nucleotides are TGTGCCAGCTCGGCAACTAGCGGGAGAGGAAATGAGCAGTTCTTC.

The chain combines TRBV7-3 with TRBJ1-2, with D tentatively TRBD1 (6 bases). Germline assignment: CDR1 SGHTA and CDR2 FQGTGA. Trimming cost V 0 bases and J 0 bases, with 8 bases left between them. This CDR3 comprises 15 residues. CDR3 region: CASSLTGQTNYGYTF. The CDR3 DNA reads as TGTGCCAGCAGCTTAACAGGACAGACTAACTATGGCTACACCTTC.

The chain has TRBV5-1 and TRBJ1-2, with TRBD1 identical over 7 bases. The J segment lost 6 bases and the V segment lost 4 bases, leaving 6 bases of the junction unmatched. Germline CDR1 SGHRS, CDR2 YFSETQ. This CDR3 spans 13 amino acids. CDR3 sequence reads: CASSPEGGNGYTF. DNA of the CDR3: TGCGCCAGCAGCCCGGAAGGGGGCAATGGCTACACCTTC.

This clone was seen a few times. V usage is TRBV24-1 and J usage is TRBJ1-5; TRBD1 agrees at 7 bases. V was pared by 5 bases and J by 7 bases, with 7 bases of the junction left unmatched. The CDR3 consists of 14 residues. Germline V gene lookup returns CDR1 KGHDR and CDR2 SFDVKD. The CDR3 DNA follows: TGTGCCACCAGTGGAGCAGGGGGTGGCCAGCCCCAGCATTTT. Protein sequence: CATSGAGGGQPQHF.

This clone was detected only a few times. The chain couples TRBV7-2 to TRBJ1-2, with unresolved D. Per the germline V gene, CDR1 is SGHTA and CDR2 is FQGNSA. The CDR3 length is 13 residues. Deletions cut 4 bases from V and 2 bases from J, with 8 bases between. In DNA form, the CDR3 reads TGTGCCAGCAGCTCGCAGTTGAACTATGGCTACACCTTC. Encoded protein: CASSSQLNYGYTF. Full variable domain (remainder filled in from reference TRBV7-2 and TRBJ1-2): GAGVSQSPSNKVTEKGKDVELRCDPISGHTALYWYRQSLGQGLEFLIYFQGNSAPDKSGLPSDRFSAERTGGSVSTLTIQRTQQEDSAVYLCASSSQLNYGYTFGSGTRLTVV.

The chain couples TRBV6-5 to TRBJ2-3; 9 bases are a match to TRBD2. The CDR3 loop spans 15 amino acids. CDR1 and CDR2 from the germline V gene are MNHEY and SVGAGI. Losses at the gene ends were 6 bases for V and 5 bases for J; bases not matched to a gene: 9. The CDR3 DNA reads TGTGCCAGCAGCCTAGCGGGGACGAGACAAGATACGCAGTATTTT. This encodes CASSLAGTRQDTQYF.